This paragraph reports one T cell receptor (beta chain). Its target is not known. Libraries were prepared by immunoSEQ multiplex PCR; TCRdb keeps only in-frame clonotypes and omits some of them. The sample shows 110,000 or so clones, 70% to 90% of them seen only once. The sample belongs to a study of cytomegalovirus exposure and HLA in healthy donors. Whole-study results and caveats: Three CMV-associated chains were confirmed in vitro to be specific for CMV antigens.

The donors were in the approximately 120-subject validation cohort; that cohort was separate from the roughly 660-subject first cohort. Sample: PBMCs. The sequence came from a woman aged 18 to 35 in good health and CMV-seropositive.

DNA of the CDR3: TGTGCCAGTAGTCCACGGGACAGGGGCTGGATGGGTCAGCCCCAGCATTTT. The encoded protein is CASSPRDRGWMGQPQHF. This rearrangement joins TRBV19 to TRBJ1-5, with TRBD1 matching 10 bases. Germline CDR1 LNHDA, CDR2 SQIVND (reference sequence). The CDR3 length is 17 residues. J lost 6 bases, V lost 5 bases, and 13 bases had no gene match.